These 9 T cell receptor beta chains share one sample of origin, sequenced in a study of high-grade serous ovarian cancer treatment subgroups. Tumor samples were taken before definitive surgery or chemotherapy. Clones were read by immunoSEQ multiplex PCR, and TCRdb kept only the in-frame ones, dropping some. The table includes about 10,000 clones, under 70% detected once. The source material was tumor tissue. The receptors originated from a human donor with high-grade serous ovarian cancer.

The J gene is TRBJ1-2, the V gene TRBV7-2; D uncertain. Germline V lookup: CDR1 SGHTA, CDR2 FQGNSA. V dropped 0 bases and J dropped 0 bases, with 5 bases sitting between them. The CDR3 contains 14 residues. CDR3 residues: CASSLAEPNYGYTF. CDR3 DNA sequence: TGTGCCAGCAGCTTAGCGGAGCCTAACTATGGCTACACCTTC.

V is TRBV19 and J is TRBJ1-2; D remains ambiguous. With 7 bases removed from V and 4 bases from J, the gap between germline ends came to 13 bases. The CDR3 runs 13 residues. Germline CDR1 and CDR2: LNHDA and SQIVND (reference sequence). The CDR3 DNA sequence: TGTGCCAGTACCACCAGTAAACGCTATGGCTACACCTTC. Protein sequence: CASTTSKRYGYTF. Full variable domain (rest looked up from reference TRBV19 and TRBJ1-2): DGGITQSPKYLFRKEGQNVTLSCEQNLNHDAMYWYRQDPGQGLRLIYYSQIVNDFQKGDIAEGYSVSREKKESFPLTVTSAQKNPTAFYLCASTTSKRYGYTFGSGTRLTVV.

V and J are TRBV11-2 and TRBJ2-3; D might be TRBD2 (5 bases). Looked up from germline, CDR1 is SGHAT and CDR2 is FQNNGV. This CDR3 contains 12 residues. Trimming left V 1 base short and J 6 bases short, with 5 bases between. CDR3: CASSLAGDTQYF. CDR3 DNA: TGTGCCAGCAGCTTAGCGGGGGATACGCAGTATTTT.

The V call is TRBV9, the J call TRBJ2-5; 9 bases align to TRBD2. The junction had 4 bases not matched to a gene; V was cut back by 0 bases and J by 4 bases. This CDR3 is 15 amino acids long. Per the germline V gene, CDR1 is SGDLS and CDR2 is YYNGEE. CDR3 residues: CASSVASGRTETQYF. CDR3 nucleotide sequence: TGTGCCAGCAGCGTAGCCAGCGGGAGGACAGAGACCCAGTACTTC.

V and J are TRBV6-1 and TRBJ1-2, with 11 bases identical to TRBD1. The V segment lost 4 bases and the J segment 7 bases; nucleotides outside the gene matches: 5. The germline V gene encodes CDR1 MNHNS and CDR2 SASEGT. CDR3 length: 14 amino acids. CDR3 bases: TGTGCCAGCAGTGTAGGACAGGGGGCAGGTGGCTACACCTTC. It is translated as CASSVGQGAGGYTF.

This clone is labeled as large. At one boundary the junction diverges from the germline segment, which might be a read error. V and J are TRBV19 and TRBJ1-4; 9 bases line up with TRBD1. Germline V gene sequence: CDR1 LNHDA, CDR2 SQIVND (reference sequence). The CDR3 runs to 14 residues. The CDR3 sequence: CASRIGDRVDFRFF. The CDR3 coding sequence is TGTGCCAGTAGAATAGGGGACAGGGTCGATTTCCGGTTTTTT.

There are a few counts of this clone. The V call is TRBV30, the J call TRBJ1-2; D unresolved. Trimming pared 0 bases from V and 4 bases from J, leaving 12 bases between. Germline lookup yields CDR1 GTSNPN and CDR2 SVGIG (reference sequence). CDR3 length: 14 residues. CDR3 bases: TGTGCCTGGAGTGTAGGCAGCGCCGGCTATGGCTACACCTTC. Amino acids: CAWSVGSAGYGYTF.

The V call is TRBV27, the J call TRBJ2-7, with 10 bases lining up with TRBD1. Germline V gene lookup returns CDR1 MNHEY and CDR2 SMNVEV (reference sequence). CDR3 length: 12 residues. J was trimmed by 7 bases and V by 10 bases; bases with no gene match: 7. The CDR3 DNA sequence: TGTGCCACAAGACAGGGGGCATTTGAGCAGTACTTC. It yields the protein CATRQGAFEQYF.

The rearrangement links TRBV9 to TRBJ2-1; 11 bases fit TRBD2. V trimming: 4 bases; J trimming: 2 bases; junction bases outside the gene matches: 2. The CDR3 extends over 15 amino acids. Germline lookup yields CDR1 SGDLS and CDR2 YYNGEE. CDR3 bases: TGTGCCAGCAGCATTAGCGGGAGGGCCTACAATGAGCAGTTCTTC. This codes for CASSISGRAYNEQFF.